Presented here are 8 T cell receptor beta chains from one specimen sequenced in a study of cytomegalovirus exposure and HLA in healthy donors. PCR amplification relied on 60 Vbeta primers (plus 13 Jbeta primers). Assay: immunoSEQ multiplex PCR; the TCRdb copy retains only in-frame clones and omits some. Among 98,000 or so clones listed, 75% to 80% were seen once. Sequenced material: PBMCs. The origin of the receptors is a man aged 55 to 70 in good health and CMV-seropositive.

The rearrangement uses TRBV5-4 and TRBJ1-4; possible D gene TRBD1, 5 bases. CDR3 length equals 14 residues. Trimming pared 4 bases from V and 4 bases from J, leaving 11 bases between. Germline V gene lookup returns CDR1 SGHNT and CDR2 YYREEE (reference sequence). CDR3: CASSPGGFNEKLFF. CDR3 bases: TGTGCCAGCAGCCCCGGGGGGTTTAATGAAAAACTGTTTTTT.

The chain combines TRBV29-1 with TRBJ2-5, with 8 bases identical to TRBD2. Judging by the DNA end, TRBJ2-7 fits better; the J call may be wrong. The CDR3 consists of 11 residues. Germline CDR1 reads SQVTM; CDR2 reads ANQGSEA. The CDR3 DNA follows: TGCAGCGTTGAACGGGGGGGCGAGCAGTACTTC. Its translation: CSVERGGEQYF.

This clone appeared a few times. The chain carries TRBV9 and TRBJ2-7, with unresolved D. Germline lookup yields CDR1 SGDLS and CDR2 YYNGEE. This CDR3 is 13 amino acids long. Trimming took off 5 bases at V and 0 bases at J, with 9 bases between the two ends. The CDR3 nucleotides read TGTGCCAGCAGTAGGAGAAGCTCCTACGAGCAGTACTTC. Its translation: CASSRRSSYEQYF.

The genes are TRBV10-3 and TRBJ2-7, with 8 bases lining up with TRBD2. The CDR3 spans 12 residues. Germline V lookup: CDR1 ENHRY, CDR2 SYGVKD. The J segment lost 6 bases and the V segment lost 10 bases, leaving 8 bases of the junction unmatched. CDR3 DNA: TGTGCCACCACCGGGGGGGCCGGCGAGCAGTACTTC. Residues: CATTGGAGEQYF.

The CDR3 region is CASDDRGATEAFF. CDR3 in DNA: TGCGCCAGCGACGACAGGGGAGCCACTGAAGCTTTCTTT. The rearrangement uses TRBV10-2 and TRBJ1-1, with 8 bases lining up with TRBD1. Germline V CDR1 and CDR2: WSHSY, SAAADI. V lost 8 bases and J lost 4; bases outside the gene matches: 6. CDR3 size: 13 residues.

J is TRBJ2-7 and V is TRBV7-8; 7 nucleotides match TRBD1. In germline, CDR1 is SGHVS, CDR2 FQNEAQ. The CDR3 runs to 14 residues. J gave up 5 bases and V 5 bases, and 9 bases lay outside the gene matches. CDR3 nucleotide sequence: TGTGCCAGCAGCCACTTCTGGCAGGGGGACGAGCAGTACTTC. It is translated as CASSHFWQGDEQYF.

This rearrangement joins TRBV28 to TRBJ2-7; 7 bases are shared with TRBD1. The trim removed 6 bases at V and 2 bases at J, leaving 7 bases unmatched. Looked up from germline, CDR1 is MDHEN and CDR2 is SYDVKM. The length of the CDR3 is 14 residues. In DNA form, the CDR3 reads TGTGCCAGCAGCCGACAGGGTCGTGCCTACGAGCAGTACTTC. This sequence encodes CASSRQGRAYEQYF.

The chain is built from TRBV6-1 and TRBJ2-7, with a possible D match to TRBD1 (6 bases). CDR3 length: 13 residues. The germline V gene has CDR1 MNHNS and CDR2 SASEGT. V dropped 2 bases and J dropped 3 bases, with 8 bases sitting between them. CDR3 nucleotides: TGTGCCAGCAGTGAAACAGGGTACTACGAGCAGTACTTC. Translated: CASSETGYYEQYF.